Each of the 27 T cell receptor beta chains below was sequenced from the same sample in a study of T cell clonality in common variable immunodeficiency. Generated by immunoSEQ multiplex PCR, the TCRdb table keeps only in-frame clones and is missing some. The record shows about 50,000 clones for this sample, with no singletons present. What was sequenced was peripheral blood mononuclear cells. The receptors originated from a person between 18 and 70 years old in good health.

Note on this clone: A much larger clone differs from this one at a single base, so this may be a read error. The CDR3 extends 3 residues past the end of the read, so its final part is completed from the germline J gene. The identical CDR3 is also encoded by other nucleotide sequences in the sample. V and J are TRBV30 and TRBJ1-3; 8 bases are shared with TRBD1. The CDR3 has 13 residues. CDR1 and CDR2 from the germline V gene are GTSNPN and SVGIG (reference sequence). The chain's CDR3 is CAWSIGQGNTIYF. The part of the CDR3 DNA that was read is TGTGCCTGGAGTATAGGACAGGGAAACACA.

This clone was observed many times. Coverage ceases 3 residues before the CDR3 finishes, and the germline J gene fills in the end. V gene TRBV30 combines with J gene TRBJ2-3; maybe TRBD2 (5 bases). Germline CDR1 GTSNPN, CDR2 SVGIG (reference sequence). The CDR3 contains 11 residues. V shed 3 bases and J shed 6 bases, with 7 bases lying between them. CDR3 bases read: TGTGCCTGGAGGCGGGTGGATACG. Amino acid sequence: CAWRRVDT. In full, the CDR3 is CAWRRVDTQYF.

This clone came up many times. The CDR3 goes on 3 residues after the read ends, and that part is filled in from the germline J gene. The chain uses TRBV5-1 and TRBJ1-2; D remains ambiguous. Germline V gene lookup returns CDR1 SGHRS and CDR2 YFSETQ. The CDR3 has 14 amino acids. The CDR3 loop reads CASSLGPATRGYTF. The sequenced part of the CDR3 DNA is TGCGCCAGCAGCTTGGGCCCGGCCACTAGAGGC.

This clone occurred a few times. The read stops 3 residues short of the end of the CDR3; the missing end is completed from the germline J gene. This chain joins TRBV10-3 and TRBJ2-1, with 8 bases fitting TRBD2. The CDR3 is 13 amino acids. The germline V gene has CDR1 ENHRY and CDR2 SYGVKD. V shed 5 bases, J shed 6 bases, and the junction held 3 bases outside the gene matches. The covered CDR3 bases are TGTGCCATCAGTCCCAGCGGGGGCAATGAG. Translation: CAISPSGGNE. The whole CDR3 reads CAISPSGGNEQFF.

In this sample, this clone turned up many times. The DNA ends 3 residues before the CDR3 does, and the rest of the CDR3 is filled in from the germline J gene. The chain joins TRBV5-1 to TRBJ2-2; 7 bases fit TRBD2. The CDR3 consists of 18 residues. Losses at the gene ends were 2 bases for V and 1 base for J; bases not matched to a gene: 11. Germline lookup yields CDR1 SGHRS and CDR2 YFSETQ. The covered CDR3 bases are TGCGCCAGCAGCTTTTTATCGCCCGGCGGGGGGAACACCGGGGAG. Its translation is CASSFLSPGGGNTGE. The CDR3 in full is CASSFLSPGGGNTGELFF.

Concerning this clone: From the germline J gene comes the end of the CDR3, since the read stops 3 residues before it. The chain is built from TRBV5-6 and TRBJ1-4, with TRBD1 matching over 7 bases. V lost 10 bases, J lost 7 bases, and 16 bases stayed unmatched. The CDR3 has 15 amino acids. Germline CDR1 is SGHDT and CDR2 is YYEEEE. CDR3 bases read: TGTGCCTGCACAGTAGGGGGCGGACCGGGTGAAAAA. This translates into CACTVGGGPGEK. The CDR3 in full is CACTVGGGPGEKLFF. Looking up the rest from reference TRBV5-6 and TRBJ1-4 gives the full variable domain: DAGVTQSPTHLIKTRGQQVTLRCSPKSGHDTVSWYQQALGQGPQFIFQYYEEEERQRGNFPDRFSGHQFPNYSSELNVNALLLGDSALYLCACTVGGGPGEKLFFGSGTQLSVL.

This clone was seen at least ten times. The DNA ends 3 residues before the CDR3 does, and the rest of the CDR3 is filled in from the germline J gene. The chain combines TRBV5-6 with TRBJ2-3; a possible D gene is TRBD1 (5 bases). CDR3 length equals 14 residues. Per the germline V gene, CDR1 is SGHDT and CDR2 is YYEEEE. The CDR3 protein is CASSSGPGQETQYF. Incomplete CDR3 DNA: TGTGCCAGCAGCTCAGGGCCGGGCCAAGAGACG.

Many counts were recorded for this clone. The read comes to an end 3 residues before the CDR3 does, leaving the germline J gene to fill in the end. The V and J genes are TRBV20-1 and TRBJ2-1, with 11 positions matching TRBD2. Per germline, CDR1 DFQATT and CDR2 SNEGSKA (reference sequence). The J segment lost 6 bases and the V segment lost 1 base, leaving 8 bases of the junction unmatched. The CDR3 spans 16 residues. The DNA read from the CDR3 is TGCAGTGCTAGAGTCTCGGGGACTAGCGGATTCAATGAG. Its translation: CSARVSGTSGFNE. The whole CDR3 reads CSARVSGTSGFNEQFF.

This clone was seen ten or more times. The CDR3 end falls 3 residues outside the read, so it is completed with the germline J gene. The chain recombines TRBV20-1 with TRBJ2-7, with TRBD2 identical over 10 bases. Losses at the gene ends were 6 bases for V and 1 base for J; bases not matched to a gene: 3. This CDR3 is built from 13 residues. CDR1 and CDR2 (germline): DFQATT, SNEGSKA (reference sequence). The part of the CDR3 DNA that was read is TGCAGTGCCCCGACTAGCGGGTCCTACGAG. Translation: CSAPTSGSYE. Given in full, the CDR3 is CSAPTSGSYEQYF.

This clone was detected ten times or more. The CDR3 goes on 3 residues after the read ends, and that part is filled in from the germline J gene. J is TRBJ2-2 and V is TRBV18; TRBD2 matches 11 bases. Germline V gives CDR1 KGHSH, CDR2 LQKENI. V shed 0 bases and J 3 bases; nucleotides not matched to a gene: 0. This CDR3 is 16 amino acids long. CDR3 region: CASSPPGLADTGELFF. Partial CDR3 DNA: TGTGCCAGCTCACCACCGGGACTAGCGGACACCGGGGAG.

In its sample, this clone was seen a few times. A single base separates this from a much larger clone, so it may be a read error. The read falls 3 residues short of the CDR3 end, and the missing part is taken from the germline J gene. V is TRBV6-1 and J is TRBJ1-4; 9 nucleotides line up with TRBD1. Per the germline V gene, CDR1 is MNHNS and CDR2 is SASEGT. The CDR3 runs 14 residues. The CDR3 is CASSETGGLKALFF. The DNA read from the CDR3 is TGTGCCAGCAGTGAGACAGGGGGTCTTAAGGCA.

This clone was seen many times. Incomplete CDR3 DNA: TGTGCCAGCAGATCGGGACAGCACACCGGGGAG. Translating gives CASRSGQHTGE. The whole CDR3 reads CASRSGQHTGELFF. The chain joins TRBV7-3 to TRBJ2-2; 7 bases are shared with TRBD1. The read comes to an end 3 residues before the CDR3 does, leaving the germline J gene to fill in the end. J gave up 3 bases and V 6 bases, and 4 bases lay outside the gene matches. This CDR3 is 14 amino acids long. Germline V CDR1 and CDR2: SGHTA, FQGTGA.

This clone was seen ten or more times. The read terminates 3 residues ahead of where the CDR3 ends, so the germline J gene completes it. The V gene is TRBV18, the J gene TRBJ2-1; 10 positions agree with TRBD2. Germline CDR1 KGHSH, CDR2 LQKENI. Trimming cost V 3 bases and J 6 bases; bases outside gene matches: 2. The CDR3 is made up of 14 amino acids. Partial CDR3 DNA: TGTGCCAGCTCACCGCAGCGGGGGGGCAATGAG. Translated, it gives CASSPQRGGNE. Given in full, the CDR3 is CASSPQRGGNEQFF.

In this sample, this clone turned up many times. The missing CDR3 end, 3 residues past where the read stops, is filled in from the germline J gene. The V and J genes are TRBV7-9 and TRBJ2-1; 7 bases match TRBD2. With V trimmed by 4 bases and J by 2 bases, 5 bases remained unmatched. The CDR3 sequence is 15 residues long. Germline values: CDR1 SEHNR, CDR2 FQNEAQ (reference sequence). This chain's CDR3 is CASSWGGQPYNEQFF. CDR3 DNA (partial): TGTGCCAGCAGCTGGGGGGGTCAGCCCTACAATGAG.

In this sample, this clone turned up many times. With the read ending 3 residues before the CDR3 end, the germline J gene is used to fill in that end. The chain couples TRBV30 to TRBJ1-5, with a tentative D call TRBD1 (6 bases). Germline CDR1 GTSNPN, CDR2 SVGIG (reference sequence). The CDR3 is 13 residues long. V dropped 1 base and J dropped 5 bases, with 9 bases sitting between them. The CDR3: CAWSAQGYQPQHF. Partial CDR3 DNA: TGTGCCTGGAGTGCGCAGGGGTATCAGCCC.

At least ten counts were recorded for this clone. Read sequence stops 3 residues before the CDR3 end, and the germline J gene provides the missing end. The rearrangement joins TRBV5-1 to TRBJ2-3; 11 nucleotides line up with TRBD2. The CDR3 length is 16 residues. The V segment lost 4 bases and the J segment 2 bases; nucleotides outside the gene matches: 6. CDR1 and CDR2 from the germline V gene are SGHRS and YFSETQ. The CDR3 reads CASSMTSGALTDTQYF. The sequenced part of the CDR3 DNA is TGCGCCAGCAGCATGACTAGCGGGGCCCTCACAGATACG.

This clone showed up many times. The CDR3 reads CAYKTEGVPNQPQHF. The covered CDR3 bases are TGTGCCTATAAGACGGAAGGGGTCCCCAATCAGCCC. This chain links TRBV30 with TRBJ1-5; D is perhaps TRBD1 (5 bases). Read data end 3 residues before the CDR3 end; the end is taken from the germline J gene. Deletions cut 7 bases from V and 3 bases from J, with 19 bases between. CDR1 GTSNPN and CDR2 SVGIG come from the germline V gene (reference sequence). There are 15 residues in the CDR3.

The sample holds many counts of this clone. Here the CDR3 reads CASSGTAQETQYF. Partial CDR3 DNA: TGTGCCAGCTCAGGGACAGCCCAAGAGACC. This rearrangement joins TRBV18 to TRBJ2-5, with TRBD1 matching 7 bases. The read terminates 3 residues before the CDR3 end, so the remaining end is supplied by the germline J gene. Germline V lookup: CDR1 KGHSH, CDR2 LQKENI. This CDR3 region has 13 residues. The junction had 1 base not matched to a gene; V was cut back by 5 bases and J by 1 base.

This clone was detected ten times or more. Incomplete CDR3 DNA: TGCGCCAGCAGCTTAACCAGGGCTGGAAACACC. This sequence encodes CASSLTRAGNT. The entire CDR3 reads CASSLTRAGNTIYF. V gene TRBV5-1 combines with J gene TRBJ1-3, with a tentative D call TRBD1 (5 bases). The sequence runs out 3 residues before the end of the CDR3; the remainder is reconstructed from the germline J gene. Germline V gene data show CDR1 as SGHRS and CDR2 as YFSETQ. V lost 2 bases and J 2 bases, leaving 8 bases between the germline ends. This CDR3 is built from 14 residues.

This clone was seen at least ten times. The missing CDR3 end, 3 residues past where the read stops, is filled in from the germline J gene. The chain links TRBV6-4 to TRBJ2-3, with 9 nucleotides matching TRBD2. With V trimmed by 0 bases and J by 0 bases, 1 base remained unmatched. The V gene's germline CDR1 is MRHNA and CDR2 SNTAGT. The CDR3 covers 16 residues. The CDR3 loop reads CASSDSTSGSTDTQYF. The covered CDR3 bases are TGTGCCAGCAGTGACTCGACTAGCGGTAGCACAGATACG.

Only a few counts were recorded for this clone. The read ends 3 residues before the CDR3 terminus; that terminus is restored from the germline J gene. The chain recombines TRBV20-1 with TRBJ2-7, with TRBD1 as a possible D gene (6 bases). The CDR3 has 14 amino acids. V was shortened by 4 bases and J by 6 bases, with 19 bases between the two germline ends. Per germline, CDR1 DFQATT and CDR2 SNEGSKA (reference sequence). The CDR3 DNA, read in part, is TGCAGTGCTATGCGACCAGAACAGGGATCCGAG. This translates into CSAMRPEQGSE. In full, the CDR3 reads CSAMRPEQGSEQYF.

This clone was counted at least ten times. The read terminates 3 residues before the CDR3 end, so the remaining end is supplied by the germline J gene. The chain carries TRBV12-3 or TRBV12-4 and TRBJ2-7, with D hard to call. The CDR3 sequence is 13 residues long. The V gene lost 5 bases and the J gene lost 5 bases, with 13 bases spanning the gap. The sequenced CDR3 bases are TGTGCCAGCAGTCTCTCTGATTCGGACGAG. Translation: CASSLSDSDE. The whole CDR3 protein is CASSLSDSDEQYF.

This clone was recorded many times. Sequencing ends 3 residues short of the CDR3 end; the germline J gene provides the rest. This rearrangement joins TRBV7-9 to TRBJ2-1; the match to TRBD2 covers 7 bases. Trimming removed 3 bases from V and 4 bases from J; junction bases left unmatched: 3. The CDR3 is made up of 14 amino acids. Germline V gene data show CDR1 as SEHNR and CDR2 as FQNEAQ (reference sequence). CDR3 sequence reads: CASSFRGSYNEQFF. The sequenced CDR3 bases are TGTGCCAGCAGCTTTCGCGGGAGTTACAATGAG.

With regard to this clone: At one of its ends the junction is not consistent with the germline gene, which may arise from a read error. The observed sequence ends 3 residues before the CDR3 terminus, with the missing tail filled in from the germline J gene. The V gene is TRBV5-1, the J gene TRBJ2-5; 10 bases align to TRBD1. The CDR3 covers 14 residues. CDR1 is SGHRS, CDR2 YFSETQ, per germline. CDR3 DNA, as far as it was read: TGCGCCAGCAGCCGGGACAGGGGTCAAGGGACC. Translated, it gives CASSRDRGQGT. The CDR3 reads in full as CASSRDRGQGTQYF.

This clone was counted many times. The CDR3 spells CASSEAIGGGETQYF. The covered CDR3 bases are TGTGCCAGCAGTGAAGCAATCGGAGGGGGAGAGACC. The chain recombines TRBV6-1 with TRBJ2-5; D could derive from TRBD1 or TRBD2 (6 bases each). Coverage ceases 3 residues before the CDR3 finishes, and the germline J gene fills in the end. The CDR3 is 15 residues long. V lost 0 bases, J lost 4 bases, and 12 bases lay in between. Germline CDR1 MNHNS, CDR2 SASEGT.

This clone was counted ten times or more. The read finishes 3 residues shy of the CDR3 end, and the germline J gene is used to complete it. The chain joins TRBV20-1 to TRBJ1-3, with D maybe TRBD1 (6 bases). There are 15 residues in the CDR3. V was shortened by 5 bases and J by 0 bases, with 14 bases between the two germline ends. CDR1 DFQATT and CDR2 SNEGSKA come from the germline V gene (reference sequence). The CDR3 sequence: CSAGRGGRSGNTIYF. Partial CDR3 DNA: TGCAGTGCTGGCCGCGGGGGCCGCTCTGGAAACACC.

This clone was seen repeatedly, ten times or more. The sequence runs out 3 residues before the end of the CDR3; the remainder is reconstructed from the germline J gene. This rearrangement joins TRBV7-8 to TRBJ2-7, with TRBD2 matching over 12 bases. Trimming removed 1 base from V and 0 bases from J; junction bases left unmatched: 7. Germline lookup yields CDR1 SGHVS and CDR2 FQNEAQ. This CDR3 comprises 18 residues. CDR3 residues: CASSLGGLAGQSSYEQYF. The sequenced part of the CDR3 DNA is TGTGCCAGCAGCTTAGGCGGACTAGCGGGGCAATCCTCCTACGAG.